These 22 T cell receptor beta chains came from one sample sequenced in a study of response to subunit inactivated influenza vaccine (dated by TCRdb to the late 2010s). Library method: RT-PCR. The sample was run on an Illumina HiSeq 2500. TCRdb's own reprocessing of the public reads used fastp at Q25 and MiXCR and kept productive beta chains. Each CDR3 protein appears once, grouped with its most common genes and DNA. This sample comprises some 180,000 distinct CDR3 sequences, 9.2% of them detected only once. Roughly 10% of the sample is held by the ten biggest clonotypes. The material was non-naive T cells sorted from PBMCs, obtained on the day of vaccination. The cell subset or site label here, explained by the study, means: memory T cell fraction. The receptors were sampled from a man aged 50 to 59 who received an inactivated influenza vaccine. Donor details come from another sample of the same person, matched by shared clones.

This chain links TRBV5-6 with TRBJ2-7; 12 bases fit TRBD1. J lost 4 bases, V lost 2 bases, and 7 bases had no gene match. The CDR3 extends over 16 amino acids. CDR1 is SGHDT, CDR2 YYEEEE, per germline. CDR3 loop: CASSFLGTGGRYEQYF. CDR3 DNA sequence: TGTGCCAGCAGCTTTCTTGGGACAGGGGGCAGGTACGAGCAGTACTTC. Based on the CDR3 plus reference TRBV5-6 and TRBJ2-7, the full variable domain is DAGVTQSPTHLIKTRGQQVTLRCSPKSGHDTVSWYQQALGQGPQFIFQYYEEEERQRGNFPDRFSGHQFPNYSSELNVNALLLGDSALYLCASSFLGTGGRYEQYFGPGTRLTVT.

This clonotype was detected only a few times. The V call is TRBV20-1, the J call TRBJ1-2, with D unclear. Germline V gene sequence: CDR1 DFQATT, CDR2 SNEGSKA (reference sequence). This CDR3 contains 11 residues. V shed 5 bases and J shed 7 bases, with 11 bases lying between them. The CDR3 DNA is TGCAGTGCTTCCCCTTCTCGTGGCTACACCTTC. The encoded protein is CSASPSRGYTF.

This chain joins TRBV27 and TRBJ2-3; no reliable D call. Trimming took 7 bases from V and 0 from J, leaving 11 bases between them. The CDR3 is made up of 14 amino acids. CDR1 is MNHEY and CDR2 is SMNVEV in the germline V gene (reference sequence). As DNA, the CDR3 is TGTGCCAGCACCGCCGGAAGGAGCACAGATACGCAGTATTTT. It codes for CASTAGRSTDTQYF.

This clonotype has just a few counts. The rearrangement joins TRBV10-3 to TRBJ1-2; 8 nucleotides match TRBD1. Germline trimming cut 0 bases from V and 6 bases from J; bases unmatched to any gene: 12. The CDR3 has 17 residues. Germline V lookup: CDR1 ENHRY, CDR2 SYGVKD. CDR3 bases: TGTGCCATCAGTGAGTCGACAGGGGCGTCTCTCCTGAATGGCTACACCTTC. It specifies CAISESTGASLLNGYTF.

This clonotype appeared a few times. This chain links TRBV6-5 with TRBJ2-1, with 8 bases that match TRBD2. Germline CDR1 reads MNHEY; CDR2 reads SVGAGI. After removal of 0 bases from V and 1 base from J, the junction contained 5 bases not matched to a gene. The CDR3 totals 17 residues. CDR3 protein: CASSYSPGTRSYNEQFF. Written as DNA, the CDR3 is TGTGCCAGCAGTTACTCTCCCGGGACTAGGTCCTACAATGAGCAGTTCTTC.

This clonotype was observed many times. The J gene is TRBJ2-5, the V gene TRBV14; D tentatively reads TRBD1 or TRBD2 (6 bases each). Germline V gives CDR1 SGHDN, CDR2 FVKESK. The CDR3 spans 14 residues. Trimming cost V 0 bases and J 4 bases, with 9 bases left between them. Here the CDR3 reads CASSQDGGGETQYF. CDR3 DNA sequence: TGTGCCAGCAGCCAAGATGGAGGGGGAGAGACCCAGTACTTC.

This clonotype was found a few times. A much larger clone differs from this one at a single base, so this may be a read error. The CDR3 end shows no conserved phenylalanine or tryptophan, and so a read error is likely. This chain connects TRBV11-2 to TRBJ2-7; 8 bases match TRBD1. The CDR3 sequence is 15 residues long. The germline V gene encodes CDR1 SGHAT and CDR2 FQNNGV. Trimming removed 5 bases from V and 1 base from J; junction bases left unmatched: 7. This chain's CDR3 is CASSPNRGYSYEQYI. CDR3 DNA: TGTGCCAGCAGCCCGAACAGGGGGTATTCCTACGAGCAGTACATC.

A few counts support this clonotype. This chain links TRBV20-1 with TRBJ2-3, with 9 bases matching TRBD2. Trimming at V came to 7 bases and at J to 7 bases, leaving 6 bases not matched to a gene. This CDR3 comprises 12 residues. Germline V gene sequence: CDR1 DFQATT, CDR2 SNEGSKA (reference sequence). In nucleotides, the CDR3 is TGCAGTGTATCCAGCGGGGGGTATACGCAGTATTTT. Amino acids: CSVSSGGYTQYF.

The V call is TRBV10-3, the J call TRBJ1-4, with a possible D match to TRBD1 (5 bases). Germline-derived CDR1 and CDR2 are ENHRY and SYGVKD. This CDR3 has 13 amino acids. V lost 3 bases and J 4 bases, leaving 6 bases between the germline ends. The CDR3 DNA reads as TGTGCCATCAGTGACGGGGGTAATGAAAAACTGTTTTTT. It codes for CAISDGGNEKLFF.

At least ten counts were recorded for this clonotype. This chain connects TRBV15 to TRBJ2-2; D is ambiguous. Germline CDR1 is LNHNV and CDR2 is YYDKDF (reference sequence). This CDR3 has 15 amino acids. The germline V and J ends were trimmed by 8 bases and 0 bases, with 13 bases remaining between them. The CDR3 coding sequence is TGTGCCACCTCCCAGGAAATGTCGAACACCGGGGAGCTGTTTTTT. Its protein product is CATSQEMSNTGELFF. Looking up the rest from reference TRBV15 and TRBJ2-2 gives the full variable domain: DAMVIQNPRYQVTQFGKPVTLSCSQTLNHNVMYWYQQKSSQAPKLLFHYYDKDFNNEADTPDNFQSRRPNTSFCFLDIRSPGLGDTAMYLCATSQEMSNTGELFFGEGSRLTVL.

This chain uses TRBV12-3 or TRBV12-4 with TRBJ1-5; 8 bases are a match to TRBD1. V was clipped by 6 bases and J by 7 bases; unmatched bases: 11. The CDR3 totals 15 residues. CDR3 nucleotides: TGTGCCAGCAGGAGGGCAGGGGGCGCAGGGCAGCCCCAGCATTTT. Translating it yields CASRRAGGAGQPQHF.

The J gene is TRBJ1-6, the V gene TRBV12-3 or TRBV12-4, with D perhaps TRBD1 (6 bases). The CDR3 contains 14 residues. With 6 bases removed from V and 10 bases from J, the gap between germline ends came to 16 bases. The CDR3 sequence: CASRLQGSSSPLHF. The CDR3 nucleotides read TGTGCCAGCAGGCTACAGGGTTCGTCATCACCCCTCCACTTT.

Ten or more counts support this clonotype. The chain combines TRBV7-3 with TRBJ2-3; D unresolved. Germline V gives CDR1 SGHTA, CDR2 FQGTGA. CDR3 length equals 14 residues. V was shortened by 5 bases and J by 2 bases, with 11 bases between the two germline ends. DNA of the CDR3: TGTGCCAGCAGCCCCCTTCAGAACACAGATACGCAGTATTTT. Translated, it gives CASSPLQNTDTQYF.

This clonotype has ten or more counts. The V call is TRBV11-2, the J call TRBJ2-2; D not certain. The CDR3 totals 13 residues. The germline gives CDR1 SGHAT, CDR2 FQNNGV. Trimming removed 1 base at V and 8 bases at J, with 8 bases between. The CDR3 loop reads CASSLGHPGELFF. In DNA form, the CDR3 reads TGTGCCAGCAGCTTAGGCCATCCAGGGGAGCTGTTTTTT.

As for this clonotype: This may be a read error: a much more frequent sequence differs by one nucleotide. The rearrangement uses TRBV27 and TRBJ2-7, with a tentative D call TRBD1 (5 bases). V was shortened by 3 bases and J by 0 bases, with 9 bases between the two germline ends. Germline V gene lookup returns CDR1 MNHEY and CDR2 SMNVEV (reference sequence). This CDR3 spans 14 amino acids. The CDR3 DNA is TGTGCCAGCAGTTTTTCGGACAACTCCTACGAGCAGTACTTC. Translated, it gives CASSFSDNSYEQYF.

The V gene is TRBV12-3 or TRBV12-4, the J gene TRBJ2-6, with a possible D match to TRBD1 (5 bases). This CDR3 has 16 residues. V lost 5 bases to trimming and J lost 3 bases, with 14 bases between them. The CDR3 sequence is CASSGQGSIGANVLTF. Here the CDR3 DNA reads TGTGCCAGCAGTGGGCAGGGAAGTATTGGGGCCAACGTCCTGACTTTC.

This sequence joins TRBV7-9 and TRBJ1-1, with no clear D. The CDR3 spans 15 residues. Trimming took 5 bases from V and 1 from J, leaving 14 bases between them. Germline values: CDR1 SEHNR, CDR2 FQNEAQ (reference sequence). CDR3 residues: CASSPSGAWNTEAFF. In DNA, the CDR3 is TGTGCCAGCAGCCCGTCGGGCGCCTGGAACACTGAAGCTTTCTTT.

This clonotype was observed many times. The chain recombines TRBV5-1 with TRBJ2-7; 10 bases map to TRBD2. The CDR3 sequence is 16 residues long. Losses at the gene ends were 1 base for V and 2 bases for J; bases not matched to a gene: 6. Germline V gene sequence: CDR1 SGHRS, CDR2 YFSETQ. The CDR3 DNA is TGCGCCAGCAGCTTGTTGACTAGCGGGCTGCCCTACGAGCAGTACTTC. Protein product: CASSLLTSGLPYEQYF.

There are many counts of this clonotype. This chain joins TRBV20-1 and TRBJ2-7; 11 bases map to TRBD1. The junction had 3 bases not matched to a gene; V was cut back by 5 bases and J by 3 bases. The CDR3 consists of 13 residues. From germline, CDR1 is DFQATT and CDR2 SNEGSKA (reference sequence). The CDR3 DNA follows: TGCAGTGCTTGGGACAGGGGGGGCTACGAGCAGTACTTC. Its translation: CSAWDRGGYEQYF.

The sample holds many counts of this clonotype. V and J are TRBV28 and TRBJ2-3, with D unresolved. The CDR3 has 12 residues. Germline values: CDR1 MDHEN, CDR2 SYDVKM. V dropped 4 bases and J dropped 8 bases, with 10 bases sitting between them. The CDR3 sequence: CASSSTWGTQYF. In nucleotides, the CDR3 is TGTGCCAGCAGTTCTACCTGGGGTACGCAGTATTTT.

This clonotype came up a few times. The chain joins TRBV7-8 to TRBJ2-1; D possibly corresponds to TRBD2 (5 bases). Trimming took off 0 bases at V and 9 bases at J, with 12 bases between the two ends. CDR1 and CDR2 from the germline V gene are SGHVS and FQNEAQ. This CDR3 has 14 amino acids. CDR3 residues: CASSLARDYGEQFF. In nucleotides, the CDR3 is TGTGCCAGCAGCTTAGCGAGGGATTACGGTGAGCAGTTCTTC.

The rearrangement uses TRBV12-3 or TRBV12-4 and TRBJ1-1, with D maybe TRBD1 (6 bases). The CDR3 runs 12 residues. The ends were cut back, 1 base at V and 10 bases at J, with 10 bases in the middle. CDR3 DNA: TGTGCCAGCAGTTTAGACAGGGTGGGAGCTTTCTTT. Amino acid sequence: CASSLDRVGAFF.